The 14 T cell receptor beta chains given below trace back to one sample, sequenced in a study of T-cell memory formation after mild COVID-19. TCRdb reprocessed the 5' RACE reads with MiXCR, giving one entry per CDR3 protein. The sample has 150,000 to 200,000 distinct CDR3 sequences; 10% to 15% are singletons. Sample: PBMCs or a T cell subset sorted from them (not recorded which). The source is a young man who had mild COVID-19 (a few samples of this study predate the infection). Cell type and time point are not known.

This clonotype turned up a few times. V gene TRBV12-3 or TRBV12-4 combines with J gene TRBJ1-1; tentatively, D is TRBD1 (5 bases). This CDR3 has 14 residues. Trimming pared 5 bases from V and 4 bases from J, leaving 14 bases between. CDR3 DNA sequence: TGTGCCAGCAGTGGGACCTTGGTCGGCACTGAAGCTTTCTTT. This translates into CASSGTLVGTEAFF.

This rearrangement joins TRBV10-3 to TRBJ1-5; unclear D gene. The germline V and J ends were trimmed by 10 bases and 2 bases, with 18 bases remaining between them. Germline V gene data show CDR1 as ENHRY and CDR2 as SYGVKD. This CDR3 contains 15 residues. CDR3 DNA: TGTGCCACCTCCGACAATCTCCGGGGCAATCAGCCCCAGCATTTT. Translation gives CATSDNLRGNQPQHF.

This clonotype was found a few times. The genes are TRBV9 and TRBJ1-1; D unclear. Germline lookup yields CDR1 SGDLS and CDR2 YYNGEE. With 0 bases removed from V and 3 bases from J, the gap between germline ends came to 9 bases. The CDR3 contains 14 residues. The CDR3 region is CASSVAESDTEAFF. The CDR3 DNA is TGTGCCAGCAGCGTAGCGGAGAGTGACACTGAAGCTTTCTTT.

This clonotype was recorded a few times. The chain carries TRBV4-2 and TRBJ2-7; D may be TRBD2 (5 bases). V was trimmed by 4 bases and J by 0 bases, leaving 16 bases between them. The length of the CDR3 is 16 residues. Germline V gene lookup returns CDR1 LGHNA and CDR2 YNFKEQ. CDR3 residues: CASSRSLSETSYEQYF. The CDR3, as DNA: TGTGCCAGCAGCCGAAGTCTTAGCGAGACCTCCTACGAGCAGTACTTC.

CDR3 coding DNA: TGTGCCAGCAGCCCTTACACTGAAGCTTTCTTT. The encoded protein is CASSPYTEAFF. The chain has TRBV7-2 and TRBJ1-1, with no clear D. Germline values: CDR1 SGHTA, CDR2 FQGNSA. The V end was cut by 5 bases, the J end by 3 bases, with 4 bases between. This CDR3 comprises 11 residues.

This clonotype was counted only a few times. CDR3: CASSLVPGANTGELFF. In DNA, the CDR3 is TGTGCCAGCAGCTTAGTCCCAGGAGCGAACACCGGGGAGCTGTTTTTT. V usage is TRBV7-2 and J usage is TRBJ2-2; no clear D. Germline V gene data show CDR1 as SGHTA and CDR2 as FQGNSA. Trimming cost V 1 base and J 0 bases, with 9 bases left between them. CDR3 length equals 16 residues.

The chain links TRBV16 to TRBJ1-2; no clear D gene. In germline, CDR1 is KGHSY, CDR2 FQNENV. Deletions cut 4 bases from V and 3 bases from J, with 12 bases between. CDR3 length equals 14 residues. CDR3 amino acids: CASSPPEVHYGYTF. Written as DNA, the CDR3 is TGTGCCAGCAGCCCCCCGGAGGTTCACTATGGCTACACCTTC.

This clonotype was seen more than once but under ten times. The chain links TRBV18 to TRBJ1-5, with D unresolved. The CDR3 is 13 amino acids. Trimming removed 3 bases at V and 5 bases at J, with 8 bases between. Looked up from germline, CDR1 is KGHSH and CDR2 is LQKENI. This CDR3 reads CASSPLSDQPQHF. DNA of the CDR3: TGTGCCAGCTCACCGCTCTCCGATCAGCCCCAGCATTTT.

The chain links TRBV20-1 to TRBJ2-5; 11 positions match TRBD2. V trimming: 5 bases; J trimming: 5 bases; junction bases outside the gene matches: 4. This CDR3 has 13 residues. In germline, CDR1 is DFQATT, CDR2 SNEGSKA (reference sequence). The CDR3 reads CSAGGLAAETQYF. The CDR3 DNA is TGCAGTGCTGGGGGACTAGCGGCCGAGACCCAGTACTTC.

The gene calls are TRBV10-3 and TRBJ1-6; the match to TRBD1 covers 10 bases. The CDR3 is 16 residues long. The V segment lost 6 bases and the J segment 7 bases; nucleotides outside the gene matches: 9. Germline V gene sequence: CDR1 ENHRY, CDR2 SYGVKD. The CDR3 sequence is CAISPGQGGANSPLHF. The DNA of the CDR3 is TGTGCCATCAGCCCCGGACAGGGGGGTGCAAATTCACCCCTCCACTTT.

This chain joins TRBV6-2 or TRBV6-3 and TRBJ2-7; 7 nucleotides match TRBD1. V was clipped by 5 bases and J by 3 bases; unmatched bases: 10. The CDR3 is made up of 15 amino acids. Germline CDR1 reads MNHEY; CDR2 reads SVGEGT. CDR3 amino acids: CASSNLRQGVYEQYF. The CDR3 nucleotides read TGTGCCAGCAGTAACCTCCGCCAGGGGGTCTACGAGCAGTACTTC.

This clonotype was detected many times. The CDR3 here is CASRTTGTDTQYF. The CDR3 DNA sequence: TGTGCCAGCAGGACGACAGGGACCGATACGCAGTATTTT. The J gene is TRBJ2-3, the V gene TRBV12-3 or TRBV12-4, with 7 bases aligning to TRBD1. There are 13 residues in the CDR3. Germline trimming cut 6 bases from V and 6 bases from J; bases unmatched to any gene: 6.

This clonotype was counted a single time. The chain couples TRBV6-2 or TRBV6-3 to TRBJ2-7; D call uncertain. Trimming removed 2 bases from V and 0 bases from J, with 14 bases in between. In germline, CDR1 is MNHEY, CDR2 SVGEGT. This CDR3 region has 16 residues. The CDR3 loop is CASSYDGQESSYEQYV. The CDR3 DNA is TGTGCCAGCAGTTACGATGGGCAGGAGAGCTCCTACGAGCAGTACGTC.

This clonotype has more than one count but fewer than ten. The V gene is TRBV7-9, the J gene TRBJ1-1, with D maybe TRBD1 (5 bases). From germline, CDR1 is SEHNR and CDR2 FQNEAQ (reference sequence). The V gene lost 9 bases and the J gene lost 2 bases, with 22 bases spanning the gap. The CDR3 covers 16 residues. CDR3 residues: CASTAMLIGTNTEAFF. DNA of the CDR3: TGTGCCAGTACTGCAATGCTCATTGGGACCAACACTGAAGCTTTCTTT.